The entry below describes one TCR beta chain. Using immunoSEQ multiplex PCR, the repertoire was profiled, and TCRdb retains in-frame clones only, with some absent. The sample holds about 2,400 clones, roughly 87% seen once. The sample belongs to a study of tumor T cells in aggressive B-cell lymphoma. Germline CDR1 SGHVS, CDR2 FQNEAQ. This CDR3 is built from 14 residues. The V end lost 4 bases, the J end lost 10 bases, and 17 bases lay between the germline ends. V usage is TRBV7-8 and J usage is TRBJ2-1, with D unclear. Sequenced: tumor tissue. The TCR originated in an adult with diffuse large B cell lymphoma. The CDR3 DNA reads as TGTGCCAGCAGCTCCCTCCTTTCTAGTATGGAGCAGTTCTTC. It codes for CASSSLLSSMEQFF.